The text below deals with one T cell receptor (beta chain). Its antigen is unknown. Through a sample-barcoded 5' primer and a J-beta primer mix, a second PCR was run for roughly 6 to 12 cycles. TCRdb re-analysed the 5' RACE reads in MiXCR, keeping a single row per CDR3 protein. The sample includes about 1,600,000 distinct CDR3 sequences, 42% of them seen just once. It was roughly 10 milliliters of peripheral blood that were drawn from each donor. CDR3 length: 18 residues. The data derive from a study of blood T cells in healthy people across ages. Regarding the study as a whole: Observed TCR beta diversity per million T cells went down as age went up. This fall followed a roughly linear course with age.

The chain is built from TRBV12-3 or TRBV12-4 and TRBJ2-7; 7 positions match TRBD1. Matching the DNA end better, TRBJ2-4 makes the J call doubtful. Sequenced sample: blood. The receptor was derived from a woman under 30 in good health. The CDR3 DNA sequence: TGTGCCAGCAGTCCCTGGACAGGTCTTAGAGGTACCAAAAACATTCAGTACTTC. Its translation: CASSPWTGLRGTKNIQYF.